What follows are 16 T cell receptor beta chains derived from one specimen sequenced in a study of blood T cell repertoires in COVID-19. Profiling relied on immunoSEQ multiplex PCR, and the TCRdb table lists in-frame clones only, not all of them. Among 85,000 to 95,000 clones, 75% to 95% were seen once, and the ten largest hold roughly 3.9%. The source material was peripheral blood. The receptors originated from a woman between 50 and 59 years old in a cohort sampled during active COVID-19.

The chain links TRBV5-4 to TRBJ2-1; 14 nucleotides match TRBD2. Losses at the gene ends were 0 bases for V and 0 bases for J; bases not matched to a gene: 2. The CDR3 has 18 residues. Per germline, CDR1 SGHNT and CDR2 YYREEE (reference sequence). The chain's CDR3 is CASSLGTSGRSSYNEQFF. CDR3 coding DNA: TGTGCCAGCAGCTTGGGGACTAGCGGGAGGAGCTCCTACAATGAGCAGTTCTTC.

The chain recombines TRBV27 with TRBJ1-6; D might be TRBD1 (5 bases). Germline assignment: CDR1 MNHEY and CDR2 SMNVEV (reference sequence). The V and J ends lost 5 bases and 8 bases respectively, with 16 bases between them. This CDR3 contains 15 residues. As DNA, the CDR3 is TGTGCCAGCAGTCATCTAGAACAGGATCATTCACCCCTCCACTTT. Encoded protein: CASSHLEQDHSPLHF.

This clone showed up just once. The chain combines TRBV5-1 with TRBJ2-5; maybe TRBD1 (5 bases). The CDR3 extends over 17 amino acids. V lost 0 bases and J lost 5, with 20 bases in between. Per germline, CDR1 SGHRS and CDR2 YFSETQ. The CDR3 reads CASSLGLSGSRVETQYF. CDR3 DNA: TGCGCCAGCAGCTTGGGTCTCTCAGGGTCTAGGGTGGAGACCCAGTACTTC.

This sequence joins TRBV11-2 and TRBJ2-2; D perhaps matches TRBD2 (5 bases). There are 16 residues in the CDR3. Trimming removed 4 bases at V and 0 bases at J, with 12 bases between. Germline CDR1 is SGHAT and CDR2 is FQNNGV. CDR3 DNA sequence: TGTGCCAGCAGCTCCCCCCGAGGGCCGAACACCGGGGAGCTGTTTTTT. This translates into CASSSPRGPNTGELFF.

DNA of the CDR3: TGCGCCAGCAGCTTGGACCCGGGAGGCGGTTCACCCCTCCACTTT. This gives the protein CASSLDPGGGSPLHF. The V call is TRBV5-1, the J call TRBJ1-6, with unresolved D. The CDR3 covers 15 residues. The germline V gene encodes CDR1 SGHRS and CDR2 YFSETQ. V was clipped by 0 bases and J by 9 bases, with 13 bases between them. Full variable domain (remainder filled in from reference TRBV5-1 and TRBJ1-6): KAGVTQTPRYLIKTRGQQVTLSCSPISGHRSVSWYQQTPGQGLQFLFEYFSETQRNKGNFPGRFSGRQFSNSRSEMNVSTLELGDSALYLCASSLDPGGGSPLHFGNGTRLTVT.

V gene TRBV3-1 (or the pseudogene TRBV3-2) combines with J gene TRBJ1-6; D is perhaps TRBD1 (6 bases). V was pared by 5 bases and J by 8 bases, with 19 bases between. CDR3 length: 16 amino acids. The germline V gene has CDR1 LGHDT and CDR2 YNNKEL (reference sequence). The CDR3 DNA is TGTGCCAGCAGCAGAAACCGACAGGTGACTGATTCACCCCTCCACTTT. Translating gives CASSRNRQVTDSPLHF.

The chain carries TRBV30 and TRBJ2-5, with a possible D match to TRBD2 (5 bases). The germline gives CDR1 GTSNPN, CDR2 SVGIG (reference sequence). The CDR3 covers 13 residues. The V and J ends lost 2 bases and 7 bases respectively, with 14 bases between them. The CDR3 DNA reads as TGTGCCTGGAGTCCCGTCACTAGTGGGACCCAGTACTTC. Protein: CAWSPVTSGTQYF.

The gene calls are TRBV29-1 and TRBJ2-6; tentative D call: TRBD2 (5 bases). The CDR3 is 17 residues long. Germline values: CDR1 SQVTM, CDR2 ANQGSEA. Trimming shortened V by 4 bases and J by 2 bases, and 18 bases separated the two germline ends. CDR3 nucleotides: TGCAGCGTTGTGGCCAGATTTTCGGAGGCTGGGGCCAACGTCCTGACTTTC. It specifies CSVVARFSEAGANVLTF.

V gene TRBV6-5 combines with J gene TRBJ1-5; a possible D gene is TRBD1 (5 bases). Germline loops: CDR1 MNHEY, CDR2 SVGAGI. V was trimmed by 6 bases and J by 0 bases, leaving 12 bases between them. CDR3 length: 15 residues. The CDR3 is CASRGQTVSNQPQHF. The CDR3, as DNA: TGTGCCAGCAGAGGACAAACAGTTAGCAATCAGCCCCAGCATTTT.

CDR3 DNA sequence: TGTGCCAGCAGTTTAGGACCGGGAACCTTCTACGAGCAGTACTTC. It codes for CASSLGPGTFYEQYF. This chain uses TRBV27 with TRBJ2-7; tentatively, D is TRBD2 (5 bases). Germline CDR1 and CDR2: MNHEY and SMNVEV (reference sequence). Trimming left V 2 bases short and J 3 bases short, with 14 bases between. This CDR3 is built from 15 residues.

The chain recombines TRBV9 with TRBJ2-6; 7 bases agree with TRBD1. Germline lookup yields CDR1 SGDLS and CDR2 YYNGEE. Unmatched junction bases numbered 4, after V lost 4 bases and J lost 0 bases. CDR3 length equals 16 residues. The CDR3 is CASSPGDSSGANVLTF. For the CDR3, the DNA is TGTGCCAGCAGCCCAGGGGACAGCTCTGGGGCCAACGTCCTGACTTTC.

The chain links TRBV13 to TRBJ2-1; D remains ambiguous. Germline V gene sequence: CDR1 PRHDT, CDR2 FYEKMQ (reference sequence). This CDR3 is built from 14 residues. The ends were cut back, 3 bases at V and 0 bases at J, with 6 bases in the middle. In nucleotides, the CDR3 is TGTGCCAGCAGCTTGAGACTCTCCTACAATGAGCAGTTCTTC. As protein: CASSLRLSYNEQFF.

The V call is TRBV5-1, the J call TRBJ2-7; 10 bases map to TRBD2. This CDR3 is built from 14 residues. From germline, CDR1 is SGHRS and CDR2 YFSETQ. V dropped 3 bases and J dropped 2; count of bases not matched to a gene: 2. CDR3 nucleotide sequence: TGCGCCAGCAGCTGGACTAGCGGAGCCTACGAGCAGTACTTC. Translated: CASSWTSGAYEQYF.

The J gene is TRBJ1-2, the V gene TRBV5-6; 8 bases are a match to TRBD1. This CDR3 spans 16 amino acids. V shed 5 bases, J shed 4 bases, and the junction held 13 bases outside the gene matches. CDR1 SGHDT and CDR2 YYEEEE come from the germline V gene. CDR3 amino acids: CASRRQGQEGFYGYTF. CDR3 sequence (DNA): TGTGCCAGCAGGAGACAGGGACAGGAAGGCTTCTATGGCTACACCTTC. Variable domain in full (rest from reference TRBV5-6 and TRBJ1-2): DAGVTQSPTHLIKTRGQQVTLRCSPKSGHDTVSWYQQALGQGPQFIFQYYEEEERQRGNFPDRFSGHQFPNYSSELNVNALLLGDSALYLCASRRQGQEGFYGYTFGSGTRLTVV.

The rearrangement joins TRBV19 to TRBJ1-5; D is unresolved. Looked up from germline, CDR1 is LNHDA and CDR2 is SQIVND (reference sequence). The CDR3 has 15 residues. V gave up 7 bases and J gave up 0 bases, with 13 bases separating them. The CDR3 DNA is TGTGCCAGTACCTGGGCAGTAAGTAGCAATCAGCCCCAGCATTTT. It is translated as CASTWAVSSNQPQHF.

The chain carries TRBV9 and TRBJ2-1; D is possibly TRBD1 (5 bases). The CDR3 extends over 15 amino acids. Germline lookup yields CDR1 SGDLS and CDR2 YYNGEE. The V and J ends lost 3 bases and 3 bases respectively, with 13 bases between them. The CDR3, as DNA: TGTGCCAGCAGCGCGCAGGGTCTCGGCTACAATGAGCAGTTCTTC. It is translated as CASSAQGLGYNEQFF.